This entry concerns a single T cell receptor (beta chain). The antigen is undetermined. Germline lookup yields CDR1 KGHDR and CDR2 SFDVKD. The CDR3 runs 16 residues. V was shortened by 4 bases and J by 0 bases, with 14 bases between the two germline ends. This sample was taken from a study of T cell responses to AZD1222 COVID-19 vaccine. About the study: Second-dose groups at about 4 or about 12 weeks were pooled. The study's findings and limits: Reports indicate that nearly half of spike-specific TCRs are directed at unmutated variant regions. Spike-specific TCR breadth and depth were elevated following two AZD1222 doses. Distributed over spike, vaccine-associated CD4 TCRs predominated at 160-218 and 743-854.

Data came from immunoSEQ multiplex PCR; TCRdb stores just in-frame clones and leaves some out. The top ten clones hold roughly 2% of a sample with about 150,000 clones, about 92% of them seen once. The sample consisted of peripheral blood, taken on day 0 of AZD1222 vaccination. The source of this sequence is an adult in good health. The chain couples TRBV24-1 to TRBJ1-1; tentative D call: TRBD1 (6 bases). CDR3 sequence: CATSEGGQTLNTEAFF. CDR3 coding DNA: TGTGCCACCAGTGAGGGCGGACAGACCCTGAACACTGAAGCTTTCTTT.